This paragraph reports one T cell receptor beta chain. This entry belongs to a study of control samples from healthy donors and cancer patients. Here immunoSEQ multiplex PCR was the method, and the copy in TCRdb shows in-frame clones only, minus some. The sample consists of approximately 94,000 clones, 90% to 95% of them appearing once. Germline CDR1 and CDR2: SGDLS and YYNGEE. This CDR3 has 15 residues. V gave up 0 bases and J gave up 6 bases; unmatched junction bases: 6. The sequenced sample was blood. The receptor comes from a woman aged 25 to 39 in good health. The V gene is TRBV9, the J gene TRBJ1-1, with 9 bases fitting TRBD1. CDR3 sequence reads: CASSVVGQGCPEAFF. CDR3 in DNA: TGTGCCAGCAGCGTAGTTGGACAGGGGTGTCCTGAAGCTTTCTTT. Supplemented by reference TRBV9 and TRBJ1-1, the full variable domain reads DSGVTQTPKHLITATGQRVTLRCSPRSGDLSVYWYQQSLDQGLQFLIQYYNGEERAKGNILERFSAQQFPDLHSELNLSSLELGDSALYFCASSVVGQGCPEAFFGQGTRLTVV.